Listed below are T cell receptor beta chains from one sample, sequenced in a study of lymphopenia after photon versus proton radiotherapy. The repertoire was sequenced with immunoSEQ multiplex PCR; TCRdb's copy has only in-frame clones and lacks some. The table lists tens of thousands of clones, around 88% of them singletons. Material: peripheral blood, obtained from a patient treated with proton-based radiotherapy. Source of these receptors: a man aged 55 to 70 with pancreatic cancer. The CDR3 runs from the conserved cysteine through the conserved F or W. A D gene is named only where the DNA matches it firmly. Only some rows state a clone size, as once, few, many or a class for expanded clones.

d_call: TRBD1; j_call: TRBJ1-1; clone_size: .; v_call: TRBV30; cdr3_nt: TGTGCCTGCCGGGACAGGATGAACACTGAAGCTTTCTTT; cdr3_aa: CACRDRMNTEAFF
d_call: .; j_call: TRBJ2-3; clone_size: .; v_call: TRBV6-4; cdr3_nt: TGTGCCAGCAGTGTCGGGAGATCAGATACGCAGTATTTT; cdr3_aa: CASSVGRSDTQYF
d_call: .; j_call: TRBJ1-1; clone_size: once; v_call: TRBV5-1; cdr3_nt: TGCGCCAGCAGCTTGGCGGCAGGGAGGGACACTGAAGCTTTCTTT; cdr3_aa: CASSLAAGRDTEAFF
d_call: .; j_call: TRBJ1-1; clone_size: .; v_call: TRBV19; cdr3_nt: TGTGCCAGTAGTATCTGGGGCAGCGGGCGTGGGAACACTGAAGCTTTCTTT; cdr3_aa: CASSIWGSGRGNTEAFF
d_call: .; j_call: TRBJ1-2; clone_size: .; v_call: TRBV28; cdr3_nt: TGTGCCAGCAGTCTAACCGGTCCGGGGGGTTATGGCTACACCTTC; cdr3_aa: CASSLTGPGGYGYTF
d_call: .; j_call: TRBJ1-1; clone_size: .; v_call: TRBV7-8; cdr3_nt: TGTGCCAGCAGCTCAACCGGGGCGCGGAACACTGAAGCTTTCTTT; cdr3_aa: CASSSTGARNTEAFF
d_call: TRBD1; j_call: TRBJ1-2; clone_size: once; v_call: TRBV5-4; cdr3_nt: TGTGCCAGCAGCTTCCGGGACAGGATTAACTATGGCTACACCTTC; cdr3_aa: CASSFRDRINYGYTF
d_call: .; j_call: TRBJ2-3; clone_size: .; v_call: TRBV28; cdr3_nt: TGTGCCAGCAGTTTACTGGGCATGAGTACAGATACGCAGTATTTT; cdr3_aa: CASSLLGMSTDTQYF
d_call: .; j_call: TRBJ2-3; clone_size: .; v_call: TRBV29-1; cdr3_nt: TGCAGCGTTGTGGGGGGCGCGTATACGCAGTATTTT; cdr3_aa: CSVVGGAYTQYF
d_call: .; j_call: TRBJ2-7; clone_size: once; v_call: TRBV21-1; cdr3_nt: TGTGCCAGCAGCAAATCGGCAGGGGCGGGGCAGTACTTC; cdr3_aa: CASSKSAGAGQYF
d_call: TRBD2; j_call: TRBJ2-1; clone_size: .; v_call: TRBV2; cdr3_nt: TGTGCCAGCGATCGAAGCGGGAGGATATACAATGAGCAGTTCTTC; cdr3_aa: CASDRSGRIYNEQFF
d_call: TRBD2; j_call: TRBJ2-1; clone_size: .; v_call: TRBV5-1; cdr3_nt: TGCGCCAGCAGCCCCCCGCAGGGAGGGAATGAGCAGTTCTTC; cdr3_aa: CASSPPQGGNEQFF
d_call: .; j_call: TRBJ2-3; clone_size: once; v_call: TRBV2; cdr3_nt: TGTGCCAGCAGCATCGGCCCCAAGGCAGATACGCAGTATTTT; cdr3_aa: CASSIGPKADTQYF
d_call: TRBD1; j_call: TRBJ2-7; clone_size: .; v_call: TRBV4-1; cdr3_nt: TGCGCCAGCAGCCAAGGACAGGGACCCAACGGCTACGAGCAGTACTTC; cdr3_aa: CASSQGQGPNGYEQYF
d_call: TRBD2; j_call: TRBJ2-5; clone_size: .; v_call: TRBV28; cdr3_nt: TGTGCCAGCAGTCCGATCATCAAGACTAGCGGGACCCACCAAGAGACCCAGTACTTC; cdr3_aa: CASSPIIKTSGTHQETQYF
d_call: TRBD1; j_call: TRBJ1-2; clone_size: .; v_call: TRBV28; cdr3_nt: TGTGCCAGCAGCCCAGGCGGACAGGTCGGTGGCTATGGCTACACCTTC; cdr3_aa: CASSPGGQVGGYGYTF
d_call: .; j_call: TRBJ2-2; clone_size: .; v_call: TRBV27; cdr3_nt: TGTGCCAGCAGCCCGAGGTGGGGGGAGCTGTTTTTT; cdr3_aa: CASSPRWGELFF
d_call: .; j_call: TRBJ2-7; clone_size: .; v_call: TRBV28; cdr3_nt: TGTGCCAGCAGACCAATGACAGGGAGGGGCGAGCAGTACTTC; cdr3_aa: CASRPMTGRGEQYF
d_call: TRBD1; j_call: TRBJ1-1; clone_size: .; v_call: TRBV18; cdr3_nt: TGTGCCAGCTCACCTTCTCGGGGACAGGGGACCACTGAAGCTTTCTTT; cdr3_aa: CASSPSRGQGTTEAFF
d_call: TRBD2; j_call: TRBJ2-1; clone_size: .; v_call: TRBV30; cdr3_nt: TGTGCCTGGAGTGTTCTGGCGGGAGGGTACAATGAGCAGTTCTTC; cdr3_aa: CAWSVLAGGYNEQFF
d_call: .; j_call: TRBJ2-3; clone_size: .; v_call: TRBV5-1; cdr3_nt: TGCGCCAGCCGAAAGGGAGCAGGGGCAGATACGCAGTATTTT; cdr3_aa: CASRKGAGADTQYF
d_call: .; j_call: TRBJ1-1; clone_size: .; v_call: TRBV10-1; cdr3_nt: TGCGCCAGCAGTGAGGGGGGACCTAACACTGAAGCTTTCTTT; cdr3_aa: CASSEGGPNTEAFF
d_call: TRBD2; j_call: TRBJ2-3; clone_size: .; v_call: TRBV27; cdr3_nt: TGTGCCAGCAGCGTCTCGGCGGGAGGAGCCACAGATACGCAGTATTTT; cdr3_aa: CASSVSAGGATDTQYF
d_call: TRBD1; j_call: TRBJ2-3; clone_size: .; v_call: TRBV18; cdr3_nt: TGTGCCAGCTCACCAGGACAGGGGCCAGTCACAGATACGCAGTATTTT; cdr3_aa: CASSPGQGPVTDTQYF
d_call: .; j_call: TRBJ2-1; clone_size: .; v_call: TRBV7-6; cdr3_nt: TGTGCCAGCAGCGGGGACCCGGGGACCAACCCCCAGTTCTTC; cdr3_aa: CASSGDPGTNPQFF
d_call: .; j_call: TRBJ1-4; clone_size: .; v_call: TRBV27; cdr3_nt: TGTGCCAGCACCAGAATTCTAGCAACTAATGAAAAACTGTTTTTT; cdr3_aa: CASTRILATNEKLFF
d_call: .; j_call: TRBJ2-7; clone_size: .; v_call: TRBV15; cdr3_nt: TGTGCCACCAGCGGAGGGGGAGCGGGGCTCTACGAGCAGTACTTC; cdr3_aa: CATSGGGAGLYEQYF
d_call: .; j_call: TRBJ2-2; clone_size: .; v_call: TRBV21-1; cdr3_nt: TGTGCCAGCCGCTTAGGAGGAAGGATATTTAACACCGGGGAGCTGTTTTTT; cdr3_aa: CASRLGGRIFNTGELFF
d_call: .; j_call: TRBJ1-5; clone_size: .; v_call: TRBV2; cdr3_nt: TGTGCCAGCAGTGCCGGAGGGTTCAGCAATCAGCCCCAGCATTTT; cdr3_aa: CASSAGGFSNQPQHF
d_call: TRBD1; j_call: TRBJ1-1; clone_size: .; v_call: TRBV7-2; cdr3_nt: TGTGCCAGCAGCTTAGGGACAGGAACACTGAACACTGAAGCTTTCTTT; cdr3_aa: CASSLGTGTLNTEAFF
d_call: .; j_call: TRBJ2-7; clone_size: .; v_call: TRBV30; cdr3_nt: TGTGCCTGGAGCCGGCAGGGGGGCTACGAGCAGTACTTC; cdr3_aa: CAWSRQGGYEQYF
d_call: TRBD1; j_call: TRBJ2-1; clone_size: .; v_call: TRBV5-1; cdr3_nt: TGCGCCAGCAGCTGGACAGGGTCAAGCGGGAATGAGCAGTTCTTC; cdr3_aa: CASSWTGSSGNEQFF
d_call: .; j_call: TRBJ2-2; clone_size: .; v_call: TRBV28; cdr3_nt: TGTGCCAGCCGAAACCCGAACTCCGGGGAGCTGTTTTTT; cdr3_aa: CASRNPNSGELFF
d_call: .; j_call: TRBJ1-4; clone_size: .; v_call: TRBV5-1; cdr3_nt: TGCGCCAGCAGCTCCTCTCTGGGGGGCGCGGGATCTAATGAAAAACTGTTTTTT; cdr3_aa: CASSSSLGGAGSNEKLFF
d_call: .; j_call: TRBJ2-1; clone_size: .; v_call: TRBV28; cdr3_nt: TGTGCCAGCAGTTTAACTTCCTACAATGAGCAGTTCTTC; cdr3_aa: CASSLTSYNEQFF
d_call: TRBD1; j_call: TRBJ2-1; clone_size: .; v_call: TRBV6-5; cdr3_nt: TGTGCCAGCAGTTCAAGACCGGGACAGGTTCTCAATGAGCAGTTCTTC; cdr3_aa: CASSSRPGQVLNEQFF
d_call: .; j_call: TRBJ2-1; clone_size: .; v_call: TRBV27; cdr3_nt: TGTGCCAGCATAGGAGCGGCAGGTTACAATGAGCAGTTCTTC; cdr3_aa: CASIGAAGYNEQFF
d_call: TRBD2; j_call: TRBJ2-1; clone_size: .; v_call: TRBV18; cdr3_nt: TGTGCCAGCTTTGGACTAGCGGGAGCTAATGAGCAGTTCTTC; cdr3_aa: CASFGLAGANEQFF
d_call: .; j_call: TRBJ2-2; clone_size: .; v_call: TRBV5-1; cdr3_nt: TGCGCCAGCAGCCCCGGGACTTCGAACACCGGGGAGCTGTTTTTT; cdr3_aa: CASSPGTSNTGELFF
d_call: .; j_call: TRBJ2-1; clone_size: .; v_call: TRBV6-4; cdr3_nt: TGTGCCAGCAGTCCGACAGGCAACGGGGCCGGGCAGTTCTTC; cdr3_aa: CASSPTGNGAGQFF
d_call: TRBD1; j_call: TRBJ2-1; clone_size: .; v_call: TRBV4-3; cdr3_nt: TGCGCCAGCAGCGGAGGGACAGGGGGCATATATGAGCAGTTCTTC; cdr3_aa: CASSGGTGGIYEQFF
d_call: TRBD1; j_call: TRBJ2-7; clone_size: few; v_call: TRBV29-1; cdr3_nt: TGCAGCGTTGTCAGGACAGGGAGCTCCTACGAGCAGTACTTC; cdr3_aa: CSVVRTGSSYEQYF
d_call: .; j_call: TRBJ1-2; clone_size: few; v_call: TRBV28; cdr3_nt: TGTGCCAGCAGCACGCCGAAGGGGTATGGCTACACCTTC; cdr3_aa: CASSTPKGYGYTF
d_call: .; j_call: TRBJ1-1; clone_size: .; v_call: TRBV5-1; cdr3_nt: TGCGCCAGCAGCTTGGTTGCCAGTTCAGCCCTTGAAGCTTTCTTT; cdr3_aa: CASSLVASSALEAFF
d_call: .; j_call: TRBJ1-1; clone_size: .; v_call: TRBV6-6; cdr3_nt: TGTGCCAGCAGTTACTCGAGCGGTCGTCGGACTGAAGCTTTCTTT; cdr3_aa: CASSYSSGRRTEAFF